Listed below are T cell receptor beta chains from one sample, sequenced in a study of neoadjuvant nivolumab and ipilimumab in lung cancer. Profiled with immunoSEQ multiplex PCR; TCRdb holds only in-frame clones, not every one. The table includes approximately 7,200 clones, around 85% detected once. The sequences come from tumor tissue, collected after neoadjuvant nivolumab, alone or with ipilimumab, at or shortly before surgery. These receptors were collected from an adult with non-small cell lung cancer. CDR3s include the opening cysteine and the closing phenylalanine or tryptophan. A D gene is named only where the DNA matches it firmly. Expanded clones get a size class; other rows say once, few or many, or leave the size out.

d_call clone_size j_call v_call cdr3_aa cdr3_nt
TRBD2 few TRBJ2-7 TRBV11-2 CASSLEGLAGDEQYF TGTGCCAGCAGCTTAGAGGGACTAGCCGGTGACGAGCAGTACTTC
TRBD2 . TRBJ2-7 TRBV5-1 CASSPRSGGSYEQYF TGCGCCAGCAGCCCGCGTAGCGGGGGGAGCTACGAGCAGTACTTC
. . TRBJ2-6 TRBV7-2 CASSATDSGANVLTF TGTGCCAGCAGCGCCACAGACTCTGGGGCCAACGTCCTGACTTTC
. . TRBJ1-2 TRBV18 CASSPVLFSGSRYGYTF TGTGCCAGCTCACCAGTACTGTTCAGTGGCAGTCGCTATGGCTACACCTTC
. few TRBJ2-3 TRBV6-5 CASSYSRTLATDTQYF TGTGCCAGCAGTTACTCCCGGACCCTCGCCACAGATACGCAGTATTTT
. . TRBJ2-3 TRBV15 CATSRDLRQGVDTQYF TGTGCCACCAGCAGAGATCTCCGGCAGGGAGTGGATACGCAGTATTTT
. . TRBJ1-1 TRBV5-5 CASSLGTVNTEAFF TGTGCCAGCAGCTTAGGGACGGTGAACACTGAAGCTTTCTTT
. few TRBJ1-3 TRBV20-1 CSARYRNTIYF TGCAGTGCTCGTTACAGAAACACCATATATTTT
. . TRBJ1-2 TRBV6-1 CATTVDPNYGYTF TGTGCCACCACCGTGGACCCTAACTATGGCTACACCTTC
. . TRBJ1-3 TRBV2 CASRTGFGNTIYF TGTGCCAGCAGGACAGGCTTCGGAAACACCATATATTTT
. . TRBJ1-3 TRBV5-1 CASSIWSSERGNTIYF TGCGCCAGCAGCATCTGGAGCTCCGAGAGGGGGAACACCATATATTTT
. . TRBJ1-6 TRBV5-1 CASSGRDYNSPLHF TGCGCCAGCAGCGGCCGGGACTATAATTCACCCCTCCACTTT
TRBD2 few TRBJ2-7 TRBV7-2 CASSLVSGGAYEQYF TGTGCCAGCAGCTTAGTAAGCGGGGGGGCCTACGAGCAGTACTTC
TRBD1 . TRBJ2-1 TRBV27 CASSSDGTGGSGEQFF TGTGCCAGCAGTTCCGACGGGACAGGTGGTAGTGGTGAGCAGTTCTTC
. . TRBJ1-1 TRBV6-1 CASSAGVPTEAFF TGTGCCAGCAGTGCAGGGGTCCCCACTGAAGCTTTCTTT
. . TRBJ2-3 TRBV14 CASSQDRLGWGTDTQYF TGTGCCAGCAGCCAAGATAGGCTAGGGTGGGGCACAGATACGCAGTATTTT